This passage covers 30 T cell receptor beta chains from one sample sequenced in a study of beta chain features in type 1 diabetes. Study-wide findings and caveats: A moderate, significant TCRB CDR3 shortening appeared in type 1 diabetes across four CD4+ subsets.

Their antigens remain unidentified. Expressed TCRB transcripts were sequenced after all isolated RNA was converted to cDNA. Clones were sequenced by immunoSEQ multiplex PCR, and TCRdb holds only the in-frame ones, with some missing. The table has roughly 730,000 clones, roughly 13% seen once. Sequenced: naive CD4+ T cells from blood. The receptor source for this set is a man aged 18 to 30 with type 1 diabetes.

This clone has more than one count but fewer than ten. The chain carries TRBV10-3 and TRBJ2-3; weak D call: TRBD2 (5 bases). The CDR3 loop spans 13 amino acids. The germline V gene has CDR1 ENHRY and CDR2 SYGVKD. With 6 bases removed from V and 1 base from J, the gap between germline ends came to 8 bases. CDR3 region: CAIRMRGTDTQYF. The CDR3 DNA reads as TGTGCCATCAGGATGAGGGGCACAGATACGCAGTATTTT.

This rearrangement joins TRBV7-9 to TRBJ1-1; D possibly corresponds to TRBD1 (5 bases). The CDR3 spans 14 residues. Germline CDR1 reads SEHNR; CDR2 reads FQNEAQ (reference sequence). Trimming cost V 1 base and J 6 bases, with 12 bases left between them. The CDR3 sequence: CASSLEGDSAEAFF. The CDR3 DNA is TGTGCCAGCAGCTTAGAAGGGGATAGCGCTGAAGCTTTCTTT.

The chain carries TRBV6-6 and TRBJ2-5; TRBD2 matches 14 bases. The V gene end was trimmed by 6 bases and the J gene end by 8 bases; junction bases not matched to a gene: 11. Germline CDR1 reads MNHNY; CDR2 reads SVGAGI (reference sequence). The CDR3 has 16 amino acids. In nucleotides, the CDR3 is TGTGCCAGCAGCCCCGGGACTAGCGGGGGTGCCAGAACCCAGTACTTC. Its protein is CASSPGTSGGARTQYF.

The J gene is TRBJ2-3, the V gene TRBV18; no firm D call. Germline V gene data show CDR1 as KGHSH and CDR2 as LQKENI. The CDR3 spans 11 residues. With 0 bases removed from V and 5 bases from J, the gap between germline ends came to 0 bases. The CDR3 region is CASSPPDTQYF. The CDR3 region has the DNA TGTGCCAGCTCACCACCAGATACGCAGTATTTT.

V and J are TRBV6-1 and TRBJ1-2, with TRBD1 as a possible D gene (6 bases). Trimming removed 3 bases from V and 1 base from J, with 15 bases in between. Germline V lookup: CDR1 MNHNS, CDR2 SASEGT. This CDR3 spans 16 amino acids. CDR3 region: CASSDPGQRFNYGYTF. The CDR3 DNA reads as TGTGCCAGCAGTGACCCCGGACAGAGGTTTAACTATGGCTACACCTTC.

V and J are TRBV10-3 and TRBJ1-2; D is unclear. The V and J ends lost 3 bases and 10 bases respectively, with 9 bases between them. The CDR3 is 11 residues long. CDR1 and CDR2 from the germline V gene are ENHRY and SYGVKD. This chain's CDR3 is CAISELKTYTF. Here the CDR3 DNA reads TGTGCCATCAGTGAATTGAAGACCTACACCTTC.

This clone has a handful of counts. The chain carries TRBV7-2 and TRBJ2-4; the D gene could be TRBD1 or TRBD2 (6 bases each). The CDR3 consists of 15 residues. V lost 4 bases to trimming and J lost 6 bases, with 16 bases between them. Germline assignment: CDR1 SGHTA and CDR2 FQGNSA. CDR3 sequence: CASSSRQAGRNIQYF. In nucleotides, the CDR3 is TGTGCCAGCAGCTCCAGACAGGCGGGGAGAAACATTCAGTACTTC.

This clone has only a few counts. In DNA form, the CDR3 reads TGTGCCAGCAGCCCCGGGGGGGGCCCTTCTGGGGCCAACGTCCTGACTTTC. It specifies CASSPGGGPSGANVLTF. V usage is TRBV5-6 and J usage is TRBJ2-6, with 8 bases that match TRBD2. The germline CDR1 and CDR2 sequences are SGHDT and YYEEEE. Unmatched junction bases numbered 7, after V lost 4 bases and J lost 1 base. The CDR3 has 17 amino acids.

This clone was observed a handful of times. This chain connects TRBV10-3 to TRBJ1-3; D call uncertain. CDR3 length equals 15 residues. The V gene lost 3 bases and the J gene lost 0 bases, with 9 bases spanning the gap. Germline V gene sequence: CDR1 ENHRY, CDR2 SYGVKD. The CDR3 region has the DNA TGTGCCATCAGTGAAGGACTAAGCTCTGGAAACACCATATATTTT. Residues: CAISEGLSSGNTIYF.

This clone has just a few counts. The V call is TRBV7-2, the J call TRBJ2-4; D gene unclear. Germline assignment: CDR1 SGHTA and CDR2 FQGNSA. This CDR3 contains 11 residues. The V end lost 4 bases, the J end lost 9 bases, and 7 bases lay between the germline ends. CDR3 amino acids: CASSSQVIQYF. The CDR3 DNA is TGTGCCAGCAGCTCCCAGGTCATTCAGTACTTC.

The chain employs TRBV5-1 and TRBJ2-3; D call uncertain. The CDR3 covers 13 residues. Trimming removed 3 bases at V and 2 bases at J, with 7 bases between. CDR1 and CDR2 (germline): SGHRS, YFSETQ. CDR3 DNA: TGCGCCAGCAGCTCGGCGCTCACAGATACGCAGTATTTT. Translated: CASSSALTDTQYF.

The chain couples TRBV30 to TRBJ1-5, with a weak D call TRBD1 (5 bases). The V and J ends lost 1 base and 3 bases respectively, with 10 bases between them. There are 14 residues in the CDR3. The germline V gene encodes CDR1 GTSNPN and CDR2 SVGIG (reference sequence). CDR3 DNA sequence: TGTGCCTGGAGTGGAGGACAATTCAATCAGCCCCAGCATTTT. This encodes CAWSGGQFNQPQHF.

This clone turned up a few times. The CDR3 region is CASSSILEYNEQFF. The CDR3 coding sequence is TGTGCCAGCAGCTCCATACTAGAATACAATGAGCAGTTCTTC. J is TRBJ2-1 and V is TRBV5-8; a weak D match, TRBD2 (5 bases). The CDR3 consists of 14 residues. V was clipped by 3 bases and J by 4 bases, with 11 bases between them. Germline values: CDR1 SGHTS, CDR2 YDEGEE. The full variable domain, its missing parts supplied by reference TRBV5-8 and TRBJ2-1, is EAGVTQSPTHLIKTRGQQATLRCSPISGHTSVYWYQQALGLGLQFLLWYDEGEERNRGNFPPRFSGRQFPNYSSELNVNALELEDSALYLCASSSILEYNEQFFGPGTRLTVL.

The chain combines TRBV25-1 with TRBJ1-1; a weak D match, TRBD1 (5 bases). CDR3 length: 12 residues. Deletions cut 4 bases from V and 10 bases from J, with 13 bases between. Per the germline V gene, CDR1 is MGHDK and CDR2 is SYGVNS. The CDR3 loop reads CASSVQAGRAFF. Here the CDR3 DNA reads TGTGCCAGCAGTGTGCAGGCGGGGCGAGCTTTCTTT.

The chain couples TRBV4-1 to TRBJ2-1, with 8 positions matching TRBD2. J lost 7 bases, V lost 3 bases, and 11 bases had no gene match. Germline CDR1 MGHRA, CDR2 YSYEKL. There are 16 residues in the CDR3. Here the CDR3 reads CASSHSSGQGLNEQFF. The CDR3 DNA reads TGCGCCAGCAGCCACTCTAGCGGGCAGGGCTTAAATGAGCAGTTCTTC.

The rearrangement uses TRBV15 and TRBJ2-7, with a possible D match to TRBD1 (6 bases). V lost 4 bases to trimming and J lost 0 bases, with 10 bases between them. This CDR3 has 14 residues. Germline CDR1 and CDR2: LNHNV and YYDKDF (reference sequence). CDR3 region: CATSIRDNSYEQYF. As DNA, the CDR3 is TGTGCCACCAGCATCCGGGACAACTCCTACGAGCAGTACTTC.

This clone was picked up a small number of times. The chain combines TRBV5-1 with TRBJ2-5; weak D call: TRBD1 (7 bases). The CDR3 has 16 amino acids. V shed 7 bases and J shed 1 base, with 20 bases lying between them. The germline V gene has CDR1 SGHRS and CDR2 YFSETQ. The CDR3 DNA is TGCGCCAGCTACGCCGGAGGGGGCTTGACCCAAGAGACCCAGTACTTC. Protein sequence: CASYAGGGLTQETQYF.

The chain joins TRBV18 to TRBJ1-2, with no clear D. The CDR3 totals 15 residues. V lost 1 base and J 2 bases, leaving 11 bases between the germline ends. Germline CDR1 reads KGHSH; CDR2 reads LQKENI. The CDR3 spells CASSPRAGENYGYTF. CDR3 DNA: TGTGCCAGCTCACCACGTGCTGGAGAGAACTATGGCTACACCTTC.

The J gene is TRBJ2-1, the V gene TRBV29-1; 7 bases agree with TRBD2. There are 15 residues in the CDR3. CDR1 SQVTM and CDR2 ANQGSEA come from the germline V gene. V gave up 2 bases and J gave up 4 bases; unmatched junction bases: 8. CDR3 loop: CSVELGLGGYNEQFF. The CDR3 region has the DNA TGCAGCGTTGAACTCGGACTAGGAGGGTACAATGAGCAGTTCTTC.

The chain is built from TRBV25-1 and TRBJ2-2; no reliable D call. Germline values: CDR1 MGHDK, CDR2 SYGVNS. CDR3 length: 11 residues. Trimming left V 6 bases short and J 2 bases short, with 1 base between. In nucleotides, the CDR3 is TGTGCCAGCAGCAACACCGGGGAGCTGTTTTTT. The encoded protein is CASSNTGELFF.

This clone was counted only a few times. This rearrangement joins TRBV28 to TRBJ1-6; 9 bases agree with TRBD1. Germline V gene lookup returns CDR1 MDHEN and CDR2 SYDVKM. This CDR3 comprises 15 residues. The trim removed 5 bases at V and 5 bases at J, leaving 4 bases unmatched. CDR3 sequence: CASSTQGAHNSPLHF. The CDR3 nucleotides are TGTGCCAGCAGTACACAGGGGGCACATAATTCACCCCTCCACTTT. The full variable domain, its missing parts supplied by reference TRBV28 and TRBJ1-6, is DVKVTQSSRYLVKRTGEKVFLECVQDMDHENMFWYRQDPGLGLRLIYFSYDVKMKEKGDIPEGYSVSREKKERFSLILESASTNQTSMYLCASSTQGAHNSPLHFGNGTRLTVT.

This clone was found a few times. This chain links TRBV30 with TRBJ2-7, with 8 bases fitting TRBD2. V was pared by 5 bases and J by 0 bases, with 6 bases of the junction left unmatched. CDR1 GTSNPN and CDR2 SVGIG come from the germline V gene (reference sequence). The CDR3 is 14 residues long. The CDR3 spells CAWGATSGSYEQYF. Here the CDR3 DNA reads TGTGCCTGGGGGGCCACTAGCGGCTCCTACGAGCAGTACTTC.

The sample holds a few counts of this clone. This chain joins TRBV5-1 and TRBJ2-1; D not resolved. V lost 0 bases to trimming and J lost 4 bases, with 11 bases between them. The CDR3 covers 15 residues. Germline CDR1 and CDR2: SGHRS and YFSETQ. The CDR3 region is CASSLEIVGYNEQFF. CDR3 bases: TGCGCCAGCAGCTTGGAGATAGTTGGGTACAATGAGCAGTTCTTC.

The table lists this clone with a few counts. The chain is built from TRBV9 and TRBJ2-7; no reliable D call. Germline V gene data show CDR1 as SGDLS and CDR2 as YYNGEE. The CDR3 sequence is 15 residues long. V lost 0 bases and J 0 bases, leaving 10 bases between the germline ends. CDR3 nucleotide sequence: TGTGCCAGCAGCGTAGCCCCAGAGAGCTCCTACGAGCAGTACTTC. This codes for CASSVAPESSYEQYF.

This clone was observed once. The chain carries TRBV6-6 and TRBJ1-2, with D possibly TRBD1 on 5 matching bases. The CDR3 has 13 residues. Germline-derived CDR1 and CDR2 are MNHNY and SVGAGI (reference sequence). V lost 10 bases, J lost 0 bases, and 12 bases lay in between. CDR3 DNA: TGTGCCACAAAGGACACCTCTAACTATGGCTACACCTTC. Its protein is CATKDTSNYGYTF.

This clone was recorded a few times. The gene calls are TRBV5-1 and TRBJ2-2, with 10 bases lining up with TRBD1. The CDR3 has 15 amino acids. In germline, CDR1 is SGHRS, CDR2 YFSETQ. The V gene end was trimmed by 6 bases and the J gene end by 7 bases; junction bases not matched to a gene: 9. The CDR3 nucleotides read TGCGCCAGCACCGAAGACAGGGGGCGAGTCGGGGAGCTGTTTTTT. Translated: CASTEDRGRVGELFF.

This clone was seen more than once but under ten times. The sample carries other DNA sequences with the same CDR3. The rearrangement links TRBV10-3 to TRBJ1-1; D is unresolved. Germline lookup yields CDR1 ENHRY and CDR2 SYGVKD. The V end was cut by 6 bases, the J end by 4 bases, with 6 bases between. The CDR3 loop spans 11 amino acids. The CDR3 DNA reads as TGTGCCATCAGAGGGAGCACTGAAGCTTTCTTT. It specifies CAIRGSTEAFF.

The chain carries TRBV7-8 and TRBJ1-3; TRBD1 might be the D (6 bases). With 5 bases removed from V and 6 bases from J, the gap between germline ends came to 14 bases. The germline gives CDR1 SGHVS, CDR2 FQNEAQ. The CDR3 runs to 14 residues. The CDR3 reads CASSAEGVANTIYF. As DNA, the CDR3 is TGTGCCAGCAGCGCTGAGGGGGTTGCAAACACCATATATTTT.

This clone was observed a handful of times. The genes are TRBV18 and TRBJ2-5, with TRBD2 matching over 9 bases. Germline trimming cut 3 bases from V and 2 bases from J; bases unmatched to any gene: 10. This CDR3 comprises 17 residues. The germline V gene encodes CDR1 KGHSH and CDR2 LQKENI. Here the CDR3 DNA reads TGTGCCAGCTCACCCCCTAAAGCGGGGGGAACACAAGAGACCCAGTACTTC. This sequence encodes CASSPPKAGGTQETQYF.

The CDR3 sequence is CAISDPLGAFF. The CDR3 nucleotides are TGTGCCATCAGTGACCCGCTCGGAGCTTTCTTT. This chain uses TRBV10-3 with TRBJ1-1; D is unclear. Trimming stripped 3 bases from V and 10 bases from J, with 9 bases between. The CDR3 extends over 11 amino acids. Germline assignment: CDR1 ENHRY and CDR2 SYGVKD.